This T cell receptor (beta chain) was sequenced for a study of T cell changes during pregnancy in multiple sclerosis (dated by TCRdb to the late 2010s). About the study as a whole: The study looked at changes in the T cell repertoire across pregnancy in women with multiple sclerosis.

Details on this clone: Its binding antigen is unknown. No base qualities exist here, and no much larger clone lies one base off it.

CDR1 SGHTA and CDR2 FQGTGA were looked up in the germline V gene. The CDR3 spans 19 residues, from the cysteine through the phenylalanine. Solely the CDR3 DNA is kept, with 57 bases framed from the first base. Clipping removes 2 bases from V and 9 bases from J, with 19 as the unmatched junction base count. Library preparation used the immunoSEQ multiplex PCR assay. Held by TCRdb, this immuneACCESS table contains in-frame sequences only and omits some clones. Under half of the omission traces to an unresolved V gene where checked; the cause of the rest is unknown. The sample profile shows tens of thousands of clones; around 91% of them were found once. The leading ten clones occupy 1.5% to 2% of the sample.

Sequencing was performed on peripheral blood, taken after pregnancy. Recombination connected TRBV7-3 to TRBJ2-1; a stretch of 10 junction bases matches TRBD2. The TCR originated in a female donor in good health, enrolled as a control in a pregnancy study. The base sequence is TGTGCCAGCAGCTTATCTCCTCATGCACTAGCGGGGAGACGGGTTGAGCAGTTCTTC. Its protein product is CASSLSPHALAGRRVEQFF. With the rest looked up from the reference TRBV7-3 and TRBJ2-1 genes rather than sequenced, the full variable domain is GAGVSQTPSNKVTEKGKYVELRCDPISGHTALYWYRQSLGQGPEFLIYFQGTGAADDSGLPNDRFFAVRPEGSVSTLKIQRTERGDSAVYLCASSLSPHALAGRRVEQFFGPGTRLTVL.